Listed below are T cell receptor beta chains from one sample, sequenced in a study of control samples from healthy donors and cancer patients. Only in-frame clones appear in the TCRdb table, and some are missing; sequencing was by immunoSEQ multiplex PCR. The sample has some 99,000 clones, roughly 89% seen once. Sequenced material: blood. All receptors come from a woman aged 50 to 65 in good health. Each CDR3 is given with its conserved first and last residue. Each record gives: J gene, clone size, V gene, D gene, CDR3 protein, CDR3 DNA. A D gene is named only where the DNA matches it firmly. Rows may omit the clone size; those that give it use once, few, many or a size class.

TRBJ2-2 | . | TRBV7-2 | TRBD2 | CASSFRLAGNGELFF | TGTGCCAGCAGTTTCCGACTAGCGGGAAACGGGGAGCTGTTTTTT
TRBJ2-1 | . | TRBV19 | TRBD2 | CASTERGVEDEQFF | TGTGCCTCGACTGAGCGGGGGGTCGAAGATGAGCAGTTCTTC
TRBJ1-4 | . | TRBV6-6 | . | CASSYARGEKLFF | TGTGCCAGCAGTTACGCGAGGGGTGAAAAACTGTTTTTT
TRBJ2-3 | . | TRBV25-1 | . | CASSEGGRTDTQYF | TGTGCCAGCAGTGAAGGGGGGCGCACAGATACGCAGTATTTT
TRBJ2-2 | . | TRBV15 | . | CATSRGGMGELFF | TGTGCCACCAGCAGAGGGGGGATGGGGGAGCTGTTTTTT
TRBJ2-3 | . | TRBV11-1 | . | CASSSGKADTQYF | TGTGCCAGCAGCTCGGGCAAGGCAGATACGCAGTATTTT
TRBJ2-3 | . | TRBV30 | . | CAWSVASTDTQYF | TGTGCCTGGAGTGTAGCTAGTACAGATACGCAGTATTTT
TRBJ2-5 | . | TRBV5-1 | . | CASSSGQKETQYF | TGCGCCAGCAGCTCTGGACAGAAAGAGACCCAGTACTTC
TRBJ1-3 | once | TRBV3-1/TRBV3-2 | . | CASSQGAQSWGYF | TGTGCCAGCAGCCAAGGTGCGCAGTCCTGGGGATATTTT
TRBJ2-3 | . | TRBV21-1 | . | CASSKPQLLGVGTDTQYF | TGTGCCAGCAGCAAGCCGCAATTACTGGGCGTGGGAACAGATACGCAGTATTTT
TRBJ1-4 | . | TRBV6-5 | TRBD1 | CASSYDRGNEKLFF | TGTGCCAGCAGTTACGACAGGGGGAATGAAAAACTGTTTTTT
TRBJ1-1 | . | TRBV6-5 | TRBD1 | CASSLDRAGSTEAFF | TGTGCCAGCAGTTTAGACAGGGCCGGTAGCACTGAAGCTTTCTTT
TRBJ1-3 | . | TRBV11-2 | TRBD1 | CASSRDRVRRDSGNTIYF | TGTGCCAGCAGCCGCGACAGGGTCCGCAGGGACTCTGGAAACACCATATATTTT
TRBJ2-3 | . | TRBV5-1 | TRBD2 | CASSYQGLAGGPVADTQYF | TGCGCCAGCAGCTACCAGGGACTAGCGGGGGGGCCGGTAGCCGATACGCAGTATTTT
TRBJ1-1 | . | TRBV29-1 | TRBD1 | CSVERDRGVEAFF | TGCAGCGTTGAGCGGGACAGGGGTGTTGAAGCTTTCTTT
TRBJ1-5 | . | TRBV6-2/TRBV6-3 | TRBD1 | CASSSATGKEQPQHF | TGTGCCAGCAGTTCCGCGACAGGGAAGGAGCAGCCCCAGCATTTT
TRBJ2-2 | . | TRBV7-3 | TRBD2 | CASSPTAGAGTGELFF | TGTGCCAGCAGCCCCACAGCGGGGGCAGGCACCGGGGAGCTGTTTTTT
TRBJ2-2 | . | TRBV11-3 | . | CASSPQRYTGELFF | TGTGCCAGCAGCCCGCAAAGGTACACCGGGGAGCTGTTTTTT
TRBJ2-2 | . | TRBV24-1 | . | CATSEKNTGELFF | TGTGCCACCAGTGAAAAGAATACCGGGGAGCTGTTTTTT
TRBJ2-2 | . | TRBV6-5 | TRBD2 | CASRRTSGTGELFF | TGTGCCAGCAGGCGGACTAGCGGTACCGGGGAGCTGTTTTTT
TRBJ2-5 | . | TRBV12-5 | TRBD1 | CASGRDSQETQYF | TGTGCTAGTGGAAGGGACAGCCAAGAGACCCAGTACTTC
TRBJ2-4 | . | TRBV5-6 | TRBD2 | CASSASLAGGRTKNIQYF | TGTGCCAGCAGCGCCTCCCTAGCGGGGGGCCGTACCAAAAACATTCAGTACTTC
TRBJ2-5 | once | TRBV9 | TRBD2 | CASSEGLAFQETQYF | TGTGCCAGCAGCGAGGGACTAGCTTTCCAAGAGACCCAGTACTTC